This entry lists 10 T cell receptor beta chains sequenced from one sample in a study of regulatory T cells in long-lasting Graves disease (dated by TCRdb to about 2021). Libraries were constructed by multiplex PCR. Sequencing relied on an Illumina HiSeq 4000. TCR beta libraries were built with iRepertoire HTBI primers and Arm-PCR amplification of CDR3 regions. The public sequencing data were trimmed at Q25 with fastp and processed into clonotypes with MiXCR by TCRdb, which kept only in-frame beta chains. CDR3 protein duplicates are merged, each entry listing the most common genes and DNA. The sample profile shows about 350,000 distinct CDR3 sequences; under 20% of them were found once. The top ten constitute 20% to 25% of the sample. The time point label, as the study defines it: newly diagnosed GD, antithyroid drugs for less than 3 months. For both TCR sequencing and RNA sequencing, RNA was extracted from PBMCs in TRIzol.

The sample was also reused in another study, on T cells in Graves' hyperthyroidism and ophthalmopathy.

The sample here was peripheral blood mononuclear cells (PBMCs), taken at new diagnosis, from a patient treated with antithyroid drugs. These receptors all stem from a woman younger than 30 with Graves disease. Donor details come from another sample of the same person, matched by shared clones.

This clonotype showed up many times. The V and J genes are TRBV4-1 and TRBJ1-5; D is undetermined. Trimming pared 0 bases from V and 0 bases from J, leaving 3 bases between. This CDR3 has 14 residues. The germline CDR1 and CDR2 sequences are MGHRA and YSYEKL. CDR3: CASSQEGSNQPQHF. The CDR3 nucleotides read TGCGCCAGCAGCCAAGAGGGTAGCAATCAGCCCCAGCATTTT.

This clonotype has at least ten counts. One end of the junction does not line up with germline, which may come from a read error. The chain couples TRBV5-1 to TRBJ2-1, with D maybe TRBD2 (7 bases). Germline V CDR1 and CDR2: SGHRS, YFSETQ. The CDR3 extends over 15 amino acids. The CDR3 here is CASSYSGAQGNEQFF. DNA for the CDR3: TGTGCCAGCAGCTACAGCGGGGCCCAGGGGAATGAGCAGTTCTTC.

This clonotype turned up a few times. The chain is built from TRBV3-1 and TRBJ2-7, with 12 bases matching TRBD2. Per germline, CDR1 LGHDT and CDR2 YNNKEL (reference sequence). The junction had 6 bases not matched to a gene; V was cut back by 5 bases and J by 4 bases. There are 15 residues in the CDR3. This chain's CDR3 is CASSTGLAGRYEQYF. CDR3 sequence (DNA): TGTGCCAGCAGCACGGGACTAGCGGGCAGATACGAGCAGTACTTC.

Note on this clonotype: This likely traces to a read error, being one base from a far larger clone. The chain combines TRBV12-3 or TRBV12-4 with TRBJ2-3; possibly TRBD2 for D (5 bases). The V end lost 6 bases, the J end lost 2 bases, and 18 bases lay between the germline ends. This CDR3 has 16 residues. The CDR3 sequence: CASSPWPAEHTDTQYF. The CDR3 DNA sequence: TGTGCCAGCAGCCCATGGCCAGCGGAACACACAGATACGCAGTATTTT.

V is TRBV11-1 and J is TRBJ2-1; D is ambiguous. This CDR3 region has 14 residues. V lost 4 bases and J 8 bases, leaving 15 bases between the germline ends. The germline V gene encodes CDR1 SGHAT and CDR2 FQDESV (reference sequence). The CDR3 bases are TGTGCCAGCAGCTCAAGACAAGTAGGATATGAGCAGTTCTTC. This gives the protein CASSSRQVGYEQFF.

The rearrangement links TRBV9 to TRBJ2-3, with TRBD2 as a possible D gene (7 bases). Germline CDR1 and CDR2: SGDLS and YYNGEE. Trimming stripped 0 bases from V and 10 bases from J, with 12 bases between. The CDR3 is 13 residues long. This CDR3 reads CASSVGGGGAQYF. In DNA form, the CDR3 reads TGTGCCAGCAGCGTAGGGGGGGGCGGGGCGCAGTATTTT.

V usage is TRBV27 and J usage is TRBJ2-1; 7 bases line up with TRBD2. Trimming at V came to 5 bases and at J to 5 bases, leaving 3 bases not matched to a gene. The CDR3 consists of 13 residues. Germline V CDR1 and CDR2: MNHEY, SMNVEV (reference sequence). In DNA, the CDR3 is TGTGCCAGCAGTCGGGGACTAAACAATGAGCAGTTCTTC. Translation gives CASSRGLNNEQFF.

The sample holds many counts of this clonotype. The gene calls are TRBV5-1 and TRBJ2-1; TRBD1 agrees at 10 bases. The CDR3 is 15 residues long. CDR1 SGHRS and CDR2 YFSETQ come from the germline V gene. The V segment lost 3 bases and the J segment 4 bases; nucleotides outside the gene matches: 4. The CDR3 spells CASSSDRGFYNEQFF. In DNA, the CDR3 is TGCGCCAGCAGCTCGGACAGGGGGTTTTACAATGAGCAGTTCTTC.

This clonotype was found many times. This chain joins TRBV10-3 and TRBJ2-2; D perhaps matches TRBD1 (5 bases). This CDR3 comprises 14 residues. V dropped 6 bases and J dropped 7 bases, with 15 bases sitting between them. The V gene's germline CDR1 is ENHRY and CDR2 SYGVKD. CDR3 sequence (DNA): TGTGCCATCAGGAAGGCGGACATTGGCGGGGAGCTGTTTTTT. Protein: CAIRKADIGGELFF.

This clonotype was seen repeatedly, ten times or more. The J gene is TRBJ2-1, the V gene TRBV3-1; D possibly uses TRBD1 or TRBD2 (5 bases each). Trimming removed 4 bases at V and 1 base at J, with 11 bases between. The CDR3 extends over 15 amino acids. Germline-derived CDR1 and CDR2 are LGHDT and YNNKEL (reference sequence). CDR3 DNA: TGTGCCAGCAGCCCACCGGGACCATCCTACAATGAGCAGTTCTTC. This codes for CASSPPGPSYNEQFF.